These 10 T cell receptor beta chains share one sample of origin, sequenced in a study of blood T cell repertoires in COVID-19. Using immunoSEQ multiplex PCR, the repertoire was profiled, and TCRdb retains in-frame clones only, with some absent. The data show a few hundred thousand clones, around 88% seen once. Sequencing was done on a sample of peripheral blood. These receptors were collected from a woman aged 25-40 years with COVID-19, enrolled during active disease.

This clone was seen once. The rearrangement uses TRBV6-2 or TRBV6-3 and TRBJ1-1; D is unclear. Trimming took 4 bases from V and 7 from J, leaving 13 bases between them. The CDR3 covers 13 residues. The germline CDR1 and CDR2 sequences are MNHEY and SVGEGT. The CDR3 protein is CASSSAGGLEAFF. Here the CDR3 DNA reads TGTGCCAGCAGTTCGGCGGGTGGGCTTGAAGCTTTCTTT.

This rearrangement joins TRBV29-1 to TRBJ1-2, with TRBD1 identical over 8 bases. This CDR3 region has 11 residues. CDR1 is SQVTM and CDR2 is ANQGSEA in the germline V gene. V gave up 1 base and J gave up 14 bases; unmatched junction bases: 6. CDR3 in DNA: TGCAGCGTTGAAGGGCAGGGGGCTTGTACCTTC. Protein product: CSVEGQGACTF.

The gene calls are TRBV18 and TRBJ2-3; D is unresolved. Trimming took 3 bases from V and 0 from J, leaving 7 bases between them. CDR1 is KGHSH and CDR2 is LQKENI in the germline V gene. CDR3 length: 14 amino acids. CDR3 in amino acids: CASSPLSSTDTQYF. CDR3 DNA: TGTGCCAGCTCACCCCTATCTAGCACAGATACGCAGTATTTT.

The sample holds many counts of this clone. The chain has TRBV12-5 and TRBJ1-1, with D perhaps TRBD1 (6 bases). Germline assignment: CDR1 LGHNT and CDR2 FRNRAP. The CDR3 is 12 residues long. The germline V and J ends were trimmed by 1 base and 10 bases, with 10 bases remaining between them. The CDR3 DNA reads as TGTGCTAGTGGTTTGGGGCAGGGGAGAGCTTTCTTT. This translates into CASGLGQGRAFF.

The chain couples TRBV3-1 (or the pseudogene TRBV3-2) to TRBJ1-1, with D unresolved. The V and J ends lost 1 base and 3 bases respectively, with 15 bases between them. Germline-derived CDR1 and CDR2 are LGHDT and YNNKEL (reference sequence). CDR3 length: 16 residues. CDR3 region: CASSQAKRVIDTEAFF. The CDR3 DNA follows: TGTGCCAGCAGCCAAGCGAAGAGGGTTATTGACACTGAAGCTTTCTTT.

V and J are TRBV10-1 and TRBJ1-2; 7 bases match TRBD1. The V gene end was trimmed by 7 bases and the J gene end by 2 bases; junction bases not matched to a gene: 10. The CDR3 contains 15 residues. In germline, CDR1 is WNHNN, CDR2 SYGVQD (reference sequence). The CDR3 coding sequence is TGCGCCAGCATAGCCCGGGACAGCGCGAACTATGGCTACACCTTC. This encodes CASIARDSANYGYTF.

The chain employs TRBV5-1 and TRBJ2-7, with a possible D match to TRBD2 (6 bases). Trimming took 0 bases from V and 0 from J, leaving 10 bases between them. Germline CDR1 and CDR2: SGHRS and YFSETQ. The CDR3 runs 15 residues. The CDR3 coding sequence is TGCGCCAGCAGCTTGGCCGGGGGAGCCTCCTACGAGCAGTACTTC. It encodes CASSLAGGASYEQYF.

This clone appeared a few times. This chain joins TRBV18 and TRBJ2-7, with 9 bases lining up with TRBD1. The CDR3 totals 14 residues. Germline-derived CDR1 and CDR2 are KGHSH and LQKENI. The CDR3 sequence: CASSPQGAFDEQYV. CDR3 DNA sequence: TGTGCCAGCTCTCCACAGGGGGCGTTTGACGAGCAGTACGTC.

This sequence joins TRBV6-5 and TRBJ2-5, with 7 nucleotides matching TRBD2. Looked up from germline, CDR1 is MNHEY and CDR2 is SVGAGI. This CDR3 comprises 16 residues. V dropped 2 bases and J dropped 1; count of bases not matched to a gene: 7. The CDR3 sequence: CASSYRGGRSQETQYF. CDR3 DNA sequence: TGTGCCAGCAGTTACCGGGGAGGGAGATCCCAAGAGACCCAGTACTTC.

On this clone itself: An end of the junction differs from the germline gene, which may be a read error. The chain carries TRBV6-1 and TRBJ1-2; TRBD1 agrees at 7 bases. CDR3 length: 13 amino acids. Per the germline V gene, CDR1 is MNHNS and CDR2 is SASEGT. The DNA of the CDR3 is TGTGCCAGCAGTGAAGGTAACAGGGGTGGCCACACCTTC. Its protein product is CASSEGNRGGHTF.